A single sample gave rise to the 26 T cell receptor beta chains below, sequenced in a study of radiotherapy plus CTLA-4 blockade in lung cancer. Method: immunoSEQ multiplex PCR; TCRdb's copy keeps in-frame clones and lacks some. The sample includes about 39,000 clones, roughly 73% of them seen just once. The source was peripheral blood, collected from a patient treated with radiotherapy plus ipilimumab. Every receptor here comes from a human donor with non-small cell lung cancer that progressed on radiotherapy plus ipilimumab.

This sequence joins TRBV5-1 and TRBJ1-5; D perhaps matches TRBD1 (6 bases). The ends were cut back, 4 bases at V and 7 bases at J, with 18 bases in the middle. In germline, CDR1 is SGHRS, CDR2 YFSETQ. CDR3 length: 15 amino acids. CDR3 nucleotides: TGCGCCAGCAGCCCCTCGGGAGGGGGAGGGCAGCCCCAGCATTTT. It encodes CASSPSGGGGQPQHF.

The chain has TRBV2 and TRBJ2-5; 7 bases are a match to TRBD1. There are 15 residues in the CDR3. The V gene's germline CDR1 is SNHLY and CDR2 FYNNEI. J was trimmed by 3 bases and V by 4 bases; bases with no gene match: 8. The CDR3 nucleotides read TGTGCCAGCAGTGCCCCGCAGGGGGAAAAAGAGACCCAGTACTTC. Protein sequence: CASSAPQGEKETQYF.

This clone was found once. The rearrangement links TRBV12-5 to TRBJ1-1, with D perhaps TRBD1 (6 bases). This CDR3 spans 14 amino acids. The V gene's germline CDR1 is LGHNT and CDR2 FRNRAP. The V end was cut by 1 base, the J end by 5 bases, with 11 bases between. CDR3 sequence (DNA): TGTGCTAGTGGTTTGGATGGGGGCTTGACTGAAGCTTTCTTT. It codes for CASGLDGGLTEAFF.

The chain carries TRBV25-1 and TRBJ1-6, with D possibly TRBD1 on 5 matching bases. The length of the CDR3 is 14 residues. The V gene lost 3 bases and the J gene lost 4 bases, with 7 bases spanning the gap. Germline CDR1 reads MGHDK; CDR2 reads SYGVNS. The DNA of the CDR3 is TGTGCCAGCAGTGAGGAGGGGTATAATTCACCCCTCCACTTT. It is translated as CASSEEGYNSPLHF.

The J gene is TRBJ2-1, the V gene TRBV7-3; a weak D match, TRBD1 (6 bases). Trimming pared 5 bases from V and 4 bases from J, leaving 9 bases between. Germline V CDR1 and CDR2: SGHTA, FQGTGA. CDR3 length: 13 residues. CDR3 region: CASSATGYNEQFF. The CDR3 region has the DNA TGTGCCAGCAGCGCGACAGGTTACAATGAGCAGTTCTTC.

This chain uses TRBV9 with TRBJ2-3, with 15 bases lining up with TRBD2. The germline gives CDR1 SGDLS, CDR2 YYNGEE. V was clipped by 3 bases and J by 2 bases; unmatched bases: 7. This CDR3 is built from 18 residues. The CDR3 DNA reads TGTGCCAGCAGCGGGGGACTAGCGGGGGGCCCCTACACAGATACGCAGTATTTT. It codes for CASSGGLAGGPYTDTQYF.

This clone showed up just a few times. V usage is TRBV5-4 and J usage is TRBJ2-7, with unresolved D. V was pared by 1 base and J by 7 bases, with 9 bases between. The CDR3 loop spans 12 amino acids. Germline V gene lookup returns CDR1 SGHNT and CDR2 YYREEE (reference sequence). CDR3 DNA: TGTGCCAGCAGCTTGACCGACTCGGAGCAGTACTTC. This encodes CASSLTDSEQYF.

This rearrangement joins TRBV27 to TRBJ2-2; D gene ambiguous. V was trimmed by 6 bases and J by 0 bases, leaving 20 bases between them. Per the germline V gene, CDR1 is MNHEY and CDR2 is SMNVEV (reference sequence). The CDR3 has 18 residues. The chain's CDR3 is CASRTQSSLNPNTGELFF. The CDR3, as DNA: TGTGCCAGCAGAACTCAATCCTCACTGAACCCGAACACCGGGGAGCTGTTTTTT.

The rearrangement joins TRBV2 to TRBJ2-7, with 7 bases lining up with TRBD2. This CDR3 has 14 amino acids. The junction had 4 bases not matched to a gene; V was cut back by 3 bases and J by 2 bases. Germline V gives CDR1 SNHLY, CDR2 FYNNEI. CDR3 nucleotides: TGTGCCAGCAGTGACGGGCGGGGGACCTACGAGCAGTACTTC. Amino acids: CASSDGRGTYEQYF.

The J gene is TRBJ2-5, the V gene TRBV29-1; tentative D call: TRBD2 (7 bases). CDR1 is SQVTM, CDR2 ANQGSEA, per germline. This CDR3 is built from 12 residues. V lost 3 bases and J 5 bases, leaving 10 bases between the germline ends. The CDR3 here is CSVDRGGETQYF. In nucleotides, the CDR3 is TGCAGCGTTGATAGGGGGGGGGAGACCCAGTACTTC.

This rearrangement joins TRBV7-2 to TRBJ1-2, with D perhaps matching TRBD1 (5 bases). CDR3 length: 17 amino acids. Germline CDR1 is SGHTA and CDR2 is FQGNSA. Trimming took off 3 bases at V and 0 bases at J, with 17 bases between the two ends. The CDR3 DNA sequence: TGTGCCAGCAGCTTTGGACCCTGGGGCGGCACTAACTATGGCTACACCTTC. Translated: CASSFGPWGGTNYGYTF.

This clone was detected only once. The rearrangement links TRBV29-1 to TRBJ2-2, with D possibly being TRBD2 (5 bases). CDR1 is SQVTM, CDR2 ANQGSEA, per germline. Trimming removed 7 bases from V and 2 bases from J, with 11 bases in between. This CDR3 region has 13 residues. The CDR3 protein is CSADPGNTGELFF. CDR3 coding DNA: TGCAGCGCAGATCCGGGAAACACCGGGGAGCTGTTTTTT.

V and J are TRBV11-2 and TRBJ2-5; 14 bases fit TRBD2. CDR1 is SGHAT, CDR2 FQNNGV, per germline. This CDR3 spans 16 amino acids. Trimming at V came to 5 bases and at J to 5 bases, leaving 7 bases not matched to a gene. CDR3 amino acids: CASSLRTSGGSETQYF. The CDR3, as DNA: TGTGCCAGCAGCCTTAGGACTAGCGGGGGGTCGGAGACCCAGTACTTC.

The chain employs TRBV10-3 and TRBJ2-2, with 10 bases aligning to TRBD2. The V gene's germline CDR1 is ENHRY and CDR2 SYGVKD. Trimming removed 4 bases from V and 6 bases from J; junction bases left unmatched: 5. The CDR3 sequence is 15 residues long. CDR3 protein: CAISGPSGGAGELFF. CDR3 nucleotides: TGTGCCATCAGTGGTCCTAGCGGGGGAGCCGGGGAGCTGTTTTTT.

This rearrangement joins TRBV5-1 to TRBJ2-2, with 8 nucleotides matching TRBD2. The CDR3 loop spans 15 amino acids. Looked up from germline, CDR1 is SGHRS and CDR2 is YFSETQ. The V segment lost 7 bases and the J segment 6 bases; nucleotides outside the gene matches: 11. CDR3 in amino acids: CASRAGGFGAGELFF. The CDR3 nucleotides are TGCGCCAGCCGGGCGGGGGGATTTGGCGCCGGGGAGCTGTTTTTT.

V is TRBV10-3 and J is TRBJ2-3; TRBD2 agrees at 11 bases. The trim removed 8 bases at V and 4 bases at J, leaving 5 bases unmatched. The CDR3 is made up of 14 amino acids. CDR1 is ENHRY and CDR2 is SYGVKD in the germline V gene. CDR3 protein: CAIGSGGAADTQYF. The DNA for the CDR3 is TGTGCCATCGGTAGCGGGGGGGCAGCAGATACGCAGTATTTT.

This clone was seen just once. The chain has TRBV28 and TRBJ1-5, with TRBD1 identical over 7 bases. CDR1 is MDHEN and CDR2 is SYDVKM in the germline V gene. This CDR3 has 16 amino acids. The J segment lost 6 bases and the V segment lost 6 bases, leaving 14 bases of the junction unmatched. The CDR3 is CASRRTTGDWGQPQHF. The CDR3 DNA follows: TGTGCCAGCAGGCGTACTACAGGGGATTGGGGTCAGCCCCAGCATTTT.

This chain uses TRBV19 with TRBJ1-1; 7 nucleotides align to TRBD1. V gave up 5 bases and J gave up 5 bases; unmatched junction bases: 5. Germline loops: CDR1 LNHDA, CDR2 SQIVND (reference sequence). CDR3 size: 13 residues. For the CDR3, the DNA is TGTGCCAGTAGTCTCGACAGGGCTACTGAAGCTTTCTTT. Translating gives CASSLDRATEAFF. The variable domain in full, completed from reference TRBV19 and TRBJ1-1, reads DGGITQSPKYLFRKEGQNVTLSCEQNLNHDAMYWYRQDPGQGLRLIYYSQIVNDFQKGDIAEGYSVSREKKESFPLTVTSAQKNPTAFYLCASSLDRATEAFFGQGTRLTVV.

The chain combines TRBV6-4 with TRBJ2-6; D is unclear. CDR3 length equals 13 residues. V was shortened by 6 bases and J by 0 bases, with 3 bases between the two germline ends. Looked up from germline, CDR1 is MRHNA and CDR2 is SNTAGT. CDR3 nucleotides: TGTGCCAGCAGACTCTCTGGGGCCAACGTCCTGACTTTC. It specifies CASRLSGANVLTF.

This chain joins TRBV7-9 and TRBJ1-4; 7 positions match TRBD1. The V gene's germline CDR1 is SEHNR and CDR2 FQNEAQ (reference sequence). The CDR3 loop spans 14 amino acids. V was pared by 5 bases and J by 7 bases, with 7 bases of the junction left unmatched. In nucleotides, the CDR3 is TGTGCCAGCAGCCTCGCGCAGGGGGGTGAAAAACTGTTTTTT. Residues: CASSLAQGGEKLFF.

This clone was observed once. Here the CDR3 reads CASSPPGQGTGELFF. In DNA, the CDR3 is TGTGCCAGCTCACCCCCGGGACAGGGGACCGGGGAGCTGTTTTTT. This chain connects TRBV18 to TRBJ2-2, with 10 bases that match TRBD1. Trimming took 3 bases from V and 5 from J; bases not matched to a gene: 3. This CDR3 spans 15 amino acids. Germline-derived CDR1 and CDR2 are KGHSH and LQKENI. Based on the CDR3 plus reference TRBV18 and TRBJ2-2, the full variable domain is NAGVMQNPRHLVRRRGQEARLRCSPMKGHSHVYWYRQLPEEGLKFMVYLQKENIIDESGMPKERFSAEFPKEGPSILRIQQVVRGDSAAYFCASSPPGQGTGELFFGEGSRLTVL.

J is TRBJ2-3 and V is TRBV5-1, with a weak D call TRBD2 (5 bases). Per germline, CDR1 SGHRS and CDR2 YFSETQ. The CDR3 extends over 15 amino acids. The V gene lost 0 bases and the J gene lost 4 bases, with 12 bases spanning the gap. CDR3 protein: CASSLVWGSADTQYF. The CDR3 DNA reads as TGCGCCAGCAGCTTGGTGTGGGGTAGCGCAGATACGCAGTATTTT.

The chain employs TRBV5-1 and TRBJ2-2; D is perhaps TRBD1 (6 bases). The CDR3 totals 15 residues. V dropped 0 bases and J dropped 1 base, with 7 bases sitting between them. Germline V lookup: CDR1 SGHRS, CDR2 YFSETQ. The CDR3 protein is CASSLVQGNTGELFF. CDR3 nucleotides: TGCGCCAGCAGCTTGGTACAGGGGAACACCGGGGAGCTGTTTTTT.

This clone was seen once. The CDR3 bases are TGTGCCAGCAGCTTTACAGGGTTCGAGACCCAGTACTTC. This encodes CASSFTGFETQYF. The chain uses TRBV7-3 and TRBJ2-5; D is possibly TRBD1 (6 bases). Germline V CDR1 and CDR2: SGHTA, FQGTGA. Trimming cost V 3 bases and J 5 bases, with 10 bases left between them. CDR3 length equals 13 residues.

The chain recombines TRBV7-6 with TRBJ1-6; TRBD1 matches 8 bases. The CDR3 has 15 residues. With 1 base clipped from V and 7 bases from J, the junction kept 3 bases outside the gene matches. CDR1 SGHVS and CDR2 FNYEAQ come from the germline V gene. For the CDR3, the DNA is TGTGCCAGCAGCTTAGAACAGGGGGAAAATTCACCCCTCCACTTT. Translation gives CASSLEQGENSPLHF.

The chain combines TRBV5-1 with TRBJ2-5; weak D call: TRBD1 (5 bases). With the DNA end fitting TRBJ2-7 better, the J assignment may be wrong. The CDR3 runs to 14 residues. Germline V lookup: CDR1 SGHRS, CDR2 YFSETQ. Here the CDR3 reads CASSLQGLSYEQYF. The CDR3 DNA is TGCGCCAGCAGCTTGCAGGGTTTATCCTACGAGCAGTACTTC.